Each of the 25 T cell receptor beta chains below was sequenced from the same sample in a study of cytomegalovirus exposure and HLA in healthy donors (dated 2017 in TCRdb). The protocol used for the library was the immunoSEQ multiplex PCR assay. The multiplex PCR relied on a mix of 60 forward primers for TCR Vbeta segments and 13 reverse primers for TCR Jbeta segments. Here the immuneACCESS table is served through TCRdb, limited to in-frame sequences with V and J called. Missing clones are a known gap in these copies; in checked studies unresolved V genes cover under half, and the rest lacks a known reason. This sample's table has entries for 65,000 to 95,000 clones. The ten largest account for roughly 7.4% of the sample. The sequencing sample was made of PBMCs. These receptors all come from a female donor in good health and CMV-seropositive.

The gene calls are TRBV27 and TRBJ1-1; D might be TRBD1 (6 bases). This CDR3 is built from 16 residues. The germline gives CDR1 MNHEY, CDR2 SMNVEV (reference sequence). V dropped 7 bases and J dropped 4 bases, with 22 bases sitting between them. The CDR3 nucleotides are TGTGCCAGCATGTTCTCGGGACACCGGCGGAGCACTGAAGCTTTCTTT. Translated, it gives CASMFSGHRRSTEAFF.

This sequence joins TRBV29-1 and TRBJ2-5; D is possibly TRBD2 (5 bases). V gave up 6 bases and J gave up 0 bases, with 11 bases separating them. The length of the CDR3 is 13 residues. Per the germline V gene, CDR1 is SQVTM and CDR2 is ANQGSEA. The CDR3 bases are TGCAGCGTGGACTTTTCGTACCAAGAGACCCAGTACTTC. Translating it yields CSVDFSYQETQYF.

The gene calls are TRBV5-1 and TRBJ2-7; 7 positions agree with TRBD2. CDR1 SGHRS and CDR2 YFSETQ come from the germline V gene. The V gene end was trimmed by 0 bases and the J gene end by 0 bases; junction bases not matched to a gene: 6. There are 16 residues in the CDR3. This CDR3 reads CASSLAGRGSSYEQYF. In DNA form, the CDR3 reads TGCGCCAGCAGCTTGGCCGGGCGGGGGAGCTCCTACGAGCAGTACTTC.

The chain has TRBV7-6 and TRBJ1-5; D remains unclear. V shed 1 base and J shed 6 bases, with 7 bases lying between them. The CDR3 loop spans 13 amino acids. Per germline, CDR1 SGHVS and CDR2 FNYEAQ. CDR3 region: CASSLGSGQPQHF. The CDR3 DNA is TGTGCCAGCAGCTTAGGATCGGGTCAGCCCCAGCATTTT.

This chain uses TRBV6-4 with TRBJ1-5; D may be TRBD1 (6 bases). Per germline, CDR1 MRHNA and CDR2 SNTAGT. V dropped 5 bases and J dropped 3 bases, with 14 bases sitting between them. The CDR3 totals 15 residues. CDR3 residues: CASSLDGGPNQPQHF. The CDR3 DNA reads TGTGCCAGCAGTTTGGACGGGGGGCCCAATCAGCCCCAGCATTTT.

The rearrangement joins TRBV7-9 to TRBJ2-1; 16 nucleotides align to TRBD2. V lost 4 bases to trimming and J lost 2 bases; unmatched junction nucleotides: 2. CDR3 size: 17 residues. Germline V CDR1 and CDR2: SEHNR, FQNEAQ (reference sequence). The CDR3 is CASSSGLAGGPYNEQFF. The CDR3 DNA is TGTGCCAGCAGCTCGGGACTAGCGGGGGGGCCCTACAATGAGCAGTTCTTC.

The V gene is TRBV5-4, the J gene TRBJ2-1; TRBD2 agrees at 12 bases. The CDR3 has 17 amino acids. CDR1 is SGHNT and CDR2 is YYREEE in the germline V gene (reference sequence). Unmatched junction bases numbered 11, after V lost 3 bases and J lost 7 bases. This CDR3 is CASSSDLTSGSRNEQFF. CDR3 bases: TGTGCCAGCAGCTCAGACCTGACTAGCGGGAGTAGGAATGAGCAGTTCTTC.

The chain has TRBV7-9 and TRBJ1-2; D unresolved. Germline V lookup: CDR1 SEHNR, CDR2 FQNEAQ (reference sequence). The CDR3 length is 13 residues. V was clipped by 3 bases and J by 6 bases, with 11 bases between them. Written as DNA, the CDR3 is TGTGCCAGCAGCTTCCGAGGAGAAGATGGCTACACCTTC. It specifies CASSFRGEDGYTF.

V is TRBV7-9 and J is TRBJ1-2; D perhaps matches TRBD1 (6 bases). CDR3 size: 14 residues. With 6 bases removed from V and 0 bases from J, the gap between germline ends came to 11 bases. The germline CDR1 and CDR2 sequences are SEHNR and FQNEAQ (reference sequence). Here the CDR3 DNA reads TGTGCCAGCAGTTCGGGACAAACTAACTATGGCTACACCTTC. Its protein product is CASSSGQTNYGYTF.

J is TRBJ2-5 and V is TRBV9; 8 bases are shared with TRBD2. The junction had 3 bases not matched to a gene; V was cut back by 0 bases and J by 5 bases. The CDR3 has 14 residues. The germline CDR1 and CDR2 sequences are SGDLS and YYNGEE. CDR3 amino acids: CASSVGTSWETQYF. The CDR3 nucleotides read TGTGCCAGCAGCGTAGGGACTAGCTGGGAGACCCAGTACTTC.

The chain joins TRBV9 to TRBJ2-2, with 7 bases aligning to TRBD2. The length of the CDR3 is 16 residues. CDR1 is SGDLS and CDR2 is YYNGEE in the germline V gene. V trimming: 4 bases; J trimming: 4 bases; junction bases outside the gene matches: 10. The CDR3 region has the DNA TGTGCCAGCAGCCCCTATCCGGGACTACCCACCGGGGAGCTGTTTTTT. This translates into CASSPYPGLPTGELFF.

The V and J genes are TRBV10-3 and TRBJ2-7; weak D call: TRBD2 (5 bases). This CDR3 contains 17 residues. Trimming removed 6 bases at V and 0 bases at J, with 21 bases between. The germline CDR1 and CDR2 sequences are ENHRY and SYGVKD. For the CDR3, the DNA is TGTGCCATCAGCACAAAAGTCCTGAGGGAAGACTCCTACGAGCAGTACTTC. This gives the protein CAISTKVLREDSYEQYF.

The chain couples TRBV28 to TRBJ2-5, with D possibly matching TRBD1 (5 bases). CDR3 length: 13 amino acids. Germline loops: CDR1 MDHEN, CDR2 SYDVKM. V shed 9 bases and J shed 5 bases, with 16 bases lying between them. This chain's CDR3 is CASNQGIRETQYF. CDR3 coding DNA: TGTGCCAGTAACCAGGGAATTAGGGAGACCCAGTACTTC.

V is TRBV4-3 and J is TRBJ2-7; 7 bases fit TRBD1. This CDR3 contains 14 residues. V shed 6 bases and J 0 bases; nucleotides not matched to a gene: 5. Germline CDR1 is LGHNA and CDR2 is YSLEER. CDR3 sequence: CASRSRDSSYEQYF. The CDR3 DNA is TGCGCCAGCAGGAGCCGGGACAGCTCCTACGAGCAGTACTTC.

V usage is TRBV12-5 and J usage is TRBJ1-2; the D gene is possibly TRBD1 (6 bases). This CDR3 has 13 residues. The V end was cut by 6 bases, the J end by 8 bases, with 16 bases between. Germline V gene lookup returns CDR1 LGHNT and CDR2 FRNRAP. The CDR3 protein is CASGITGQGGYTF. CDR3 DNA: TGTGCTAGTGGCATTACAGGGCAGGGGGGCTACACCTTC.

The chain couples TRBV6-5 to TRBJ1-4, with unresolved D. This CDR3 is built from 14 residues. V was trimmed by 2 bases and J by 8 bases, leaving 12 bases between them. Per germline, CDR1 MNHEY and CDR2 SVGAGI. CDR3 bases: TGTGCCAGCAGTTACACTTCCACGAGGGAAAAACTGTTTTTT. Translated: CASSYTSTREKLFF.

This CDR3 is CASSSSGTGSSYEQYF. The CDR3 bases are TGTGCCAGCAGCTCGAGTGGGACAGGGAGCTCCTACGAGCAGTACTTC. This rearrangement joins TRBV11-2 to TRBJ2-7; 9 bases align to TRBD1. Germline V gene lookup returns CDR1 SGHAT and CDR2 FQNNGV. The CDR3 is 16 residues long. Germline trimming cut 4 bases from V and 0 bases from J; bases unmatched to any gene: 7.

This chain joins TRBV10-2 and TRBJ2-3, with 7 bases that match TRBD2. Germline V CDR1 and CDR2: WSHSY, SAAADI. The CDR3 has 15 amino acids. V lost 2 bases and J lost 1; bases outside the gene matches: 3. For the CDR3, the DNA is TGCGCCAGCAGTGAGGCTAGCGGACGCACAGATACGCAGTATTTT. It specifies CASSEASGRTDTQYF.

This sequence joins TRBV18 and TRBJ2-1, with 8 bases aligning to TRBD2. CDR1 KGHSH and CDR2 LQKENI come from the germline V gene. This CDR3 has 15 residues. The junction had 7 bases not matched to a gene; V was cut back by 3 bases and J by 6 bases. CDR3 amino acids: CASSPGLGGGNEQFF. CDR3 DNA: TGTGCCAGCTCACCGGGACTAGGGGGTGGCAATGAGCAGTTCTTC.

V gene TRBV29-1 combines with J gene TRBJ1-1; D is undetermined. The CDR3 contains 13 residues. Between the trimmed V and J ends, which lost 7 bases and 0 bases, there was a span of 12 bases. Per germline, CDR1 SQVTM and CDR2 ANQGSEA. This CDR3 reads CSATEPMNTEAFF. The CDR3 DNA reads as TGCAGCGCTACAGAACCAATGAACACTGAAGCTTTCTTT.

The CDR3 sequence is CASSPQAGRVYEQYF. CDR3 DNA sequence: TGTGCCAGCTCACCACAGGCAGGGAGGGTCTACGAGCAGTACTTC. This rearrangement joins TRBV18 to TRBJ2-7; TRBD2 agrees at 7 bases. V shed 1 base, J shed 3 bases, and the junction held 6 bases outside the gene matches. CDR3 size: 15 residues. The germline gives CDR1 KGHSH, CDR2 LQKENI.

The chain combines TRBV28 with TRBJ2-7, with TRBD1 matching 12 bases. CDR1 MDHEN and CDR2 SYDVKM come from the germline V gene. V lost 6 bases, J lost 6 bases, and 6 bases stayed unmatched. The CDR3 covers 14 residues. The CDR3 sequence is CASRGQGAMSEQYF. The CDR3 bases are TGTGCCAGCAGGGGACAGGGGGCGATGAGCGAGCAGTACTTC.

CDR3 residues: CASSLYRELTGELFF. CDR3 nucleotides: TGTGCCAGCAGCTTGTACCGGGAGCTCACCGGGGAGCTGTTTTTT. This chain links TRBV5-6 with TRBJ2-2, with D maybe TRBD2 (6 bases). The V gene lost 1 base and the J gene lost 4 bases, with 11 bases spanning the gap. Looked up from germline, CDR1 is SGHDT and CDR2 is YYEEEE. The CDR3 totals 15 residues.

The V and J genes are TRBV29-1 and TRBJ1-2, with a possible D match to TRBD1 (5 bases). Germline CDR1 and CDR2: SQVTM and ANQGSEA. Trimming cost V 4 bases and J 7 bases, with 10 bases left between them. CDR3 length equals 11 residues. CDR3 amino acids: CSVGGGAGYTF. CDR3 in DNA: TGCAGCGTTGGGGGGGGAGCTGGCTACACCTTC.

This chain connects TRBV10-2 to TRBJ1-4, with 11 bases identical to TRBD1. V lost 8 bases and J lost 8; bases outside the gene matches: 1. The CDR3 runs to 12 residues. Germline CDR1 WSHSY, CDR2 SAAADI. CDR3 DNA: TGCGCCAGCGGGACAGGGGGGGAAAAACTGTTTTTT. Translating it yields CASGTGGEKLFF.